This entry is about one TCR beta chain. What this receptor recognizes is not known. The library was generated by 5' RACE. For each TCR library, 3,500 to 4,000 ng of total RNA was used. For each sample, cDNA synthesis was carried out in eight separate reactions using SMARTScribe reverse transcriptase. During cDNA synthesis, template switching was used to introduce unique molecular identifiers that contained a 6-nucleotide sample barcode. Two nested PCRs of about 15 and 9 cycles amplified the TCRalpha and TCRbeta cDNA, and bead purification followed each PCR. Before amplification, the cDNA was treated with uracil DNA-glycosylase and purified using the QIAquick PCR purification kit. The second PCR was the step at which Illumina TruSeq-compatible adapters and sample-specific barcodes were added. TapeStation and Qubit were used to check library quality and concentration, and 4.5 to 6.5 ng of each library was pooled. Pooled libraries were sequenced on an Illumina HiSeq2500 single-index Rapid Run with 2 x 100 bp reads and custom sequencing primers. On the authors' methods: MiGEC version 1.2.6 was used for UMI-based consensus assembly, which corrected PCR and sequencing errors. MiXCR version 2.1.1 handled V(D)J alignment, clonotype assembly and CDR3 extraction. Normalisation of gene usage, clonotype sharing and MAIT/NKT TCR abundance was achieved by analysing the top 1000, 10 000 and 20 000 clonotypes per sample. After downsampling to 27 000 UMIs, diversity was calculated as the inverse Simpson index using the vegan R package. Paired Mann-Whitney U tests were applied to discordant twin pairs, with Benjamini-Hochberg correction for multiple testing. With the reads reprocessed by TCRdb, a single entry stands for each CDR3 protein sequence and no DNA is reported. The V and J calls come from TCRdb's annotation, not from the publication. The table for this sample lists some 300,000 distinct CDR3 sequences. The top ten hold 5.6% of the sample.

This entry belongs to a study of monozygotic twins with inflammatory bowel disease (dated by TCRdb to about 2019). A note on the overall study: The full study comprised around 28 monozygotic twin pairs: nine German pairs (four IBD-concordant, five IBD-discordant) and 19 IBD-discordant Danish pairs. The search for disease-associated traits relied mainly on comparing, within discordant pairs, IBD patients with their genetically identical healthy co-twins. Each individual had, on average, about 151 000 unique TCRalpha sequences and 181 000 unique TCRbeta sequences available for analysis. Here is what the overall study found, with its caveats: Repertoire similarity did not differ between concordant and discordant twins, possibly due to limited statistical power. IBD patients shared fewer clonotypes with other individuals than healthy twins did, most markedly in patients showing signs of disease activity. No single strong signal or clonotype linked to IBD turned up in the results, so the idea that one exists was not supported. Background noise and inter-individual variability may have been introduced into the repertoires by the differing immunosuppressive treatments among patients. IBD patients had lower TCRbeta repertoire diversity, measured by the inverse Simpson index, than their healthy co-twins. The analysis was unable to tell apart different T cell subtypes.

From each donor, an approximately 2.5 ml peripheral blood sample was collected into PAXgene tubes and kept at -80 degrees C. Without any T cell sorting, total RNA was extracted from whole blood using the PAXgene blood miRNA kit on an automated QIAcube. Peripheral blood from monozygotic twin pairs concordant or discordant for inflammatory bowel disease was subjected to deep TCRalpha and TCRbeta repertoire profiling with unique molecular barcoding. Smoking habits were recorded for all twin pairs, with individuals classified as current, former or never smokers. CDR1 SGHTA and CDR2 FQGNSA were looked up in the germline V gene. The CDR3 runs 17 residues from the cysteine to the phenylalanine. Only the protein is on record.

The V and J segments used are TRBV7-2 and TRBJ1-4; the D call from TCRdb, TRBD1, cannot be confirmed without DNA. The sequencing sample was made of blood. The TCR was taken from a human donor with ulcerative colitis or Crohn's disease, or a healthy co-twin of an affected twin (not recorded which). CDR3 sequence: CASSDRDSYATNEKLFF.